This is a list of T cell receptor beta chains from one sample in a study of T cells in Graves' hyperthyroidism and ophthalmopathy. TCRdb reanalysed the multiplex PCR reads using MiXCR and keeps one entry per CDR3 protein. This table holds hundreds of thousands of distinct CDR3 sequences, about 14% found once. Sequencing input: blood. These TCRs come from a young woman with Graves' hyperthyroidism. CDR3s include the opening cysteine and the closing phenylalanine or tryptophan. A D gene is named only where the DNA matches it firmly. Clone size is not always given. Where it is, it says once, few, many or a class for expanded clones.

size: many; D: .; V: TRBV20-1; J: TRBJ2-7; CDR3: CSARTGSYEQYF; DNA: TGCAGTGCTAGAACTGGCAGCTACGAGCAGTACTTC
size: many; D: .; V: TRBV18; J: TRBJ1-5; CDR3: CASSPGFGQPQHF; DNA: TGTGCCAGCTCACCAGGGTTCGGACAGCCCCAGCATTTT
size: many; D: .; V: TRBV6-1; J: TRBJ2-7; CDR3: CASSVQGGYSYEQYF; DNA: TGTGCCAGCAGTGTGCAGGGGGGTTACTCCTACGAGCAGTACTTC
size: many; D: .; V: TRBV5-5; J: TRBJ2-1; CDR3: CASSLLQTYNEQFF; DNA: TGTGCCAGCAGCTTGCTCCAGACCTACAATGAGCAGTTCTTC
size: few; D: .; V: TRBV18; J: TRBJ2-2; CDR3: CASSPRQNTGELFF; DNA: TGTGCCAGCTCACCACGACAGAACACCGGGGAGCTGTTTTTT
size: .; D: TRBD2; V: TRBV24-1; J: TRBJ2-5; CDR3: CATSDVTSGRIETQYF; DNA: TGTGCCACCAGTGATGTCACTAGCGGGAGAATCGAGACCCAGTACTTC
size: many; D: .; V: TRBV19; J: TRBJ2-3; CDR3: CASSGTSTDTQYF; DNA: TGTGCCAGTAGCGGTACTAGCACAGATACGCAGTATTTT
size: .; D: .; V: TRBV12-3/TRBV12-4; J: TRBJ1-1; CDR3: CASSFAGGTEAFF; DNA: TGTGCCAGCAGTTTTGCTGGAGGCACTGAAGCTTTCTTT
size: few; D: .; V: TRBV6-1; J: TRBJ1-2; CDR3: CASRPGTVYGYTF; DNA: TGTGCCAGCAGGCCGGGGACTGTATATGGCTACACCTTC
size: few; D: TRBD1; V: TRBV27; J: TRBJ2-2; CDR3: CASSPDRGLILPGVSGKNTGELFF; DNA: TGTGCCAGCAGTCCGGACAGGGGGCTCATTCTCCCCGGGGTGAGCGGGAAGAACACCGGGGAGCTGTTTTTT
size: few; D: .; V: TRBV10-3; J: TRBJ1-5; CDR3: CAISEIGRAEGPQHF; DNA: TGTGCCATCAGTGAAATAGGCCGTGCCGAAGGGCCCCAGCATTTT
size: many; D: .; V: TRBV7-9; J: TRBJ2-5; CDR3: CASTRADLETQYF; DNA: TGTGCCAGCACCCGGGCGGATCTGGAGACCCAGTACTTC
size: few; D: .; V: TRBV5-1; J: TRBJ1-6; CDR3: CASSLNQGFGSPLHF; DNA: TGCGCCAGCAGCTTGAATCAGGGCTTTGGTTCACCCCTCCACTTT
size: many; D: TRBD1; V: TRBV24-1; J: TRBJ2-1; CDR3: CATSDTGTGGNEQFF; DNA: TGTGCCACCAGTGATACCGGGACAGGGGGCAATGAGCAGTTCTTC
size: few; D: .; V: TRBV5-1; J: TRBJ2-7; CDR3: CASSLAGDPTYEQYF; DNA: TGCGCCAGCAGCTTGGCCGGAGACCCTACCTACGAGCAGTACTTC
size: few; D: .; V: TRBV9; J: TRBJ2-1; CDR3: CASSADYSYNEQFF; DNA: TGTGCCAGCAGCGCTGACTACTCCTACAATGAGCAGTTCTTC
size: few; D: .; V: TRBV12-3/TRBV12-4; J: TRBJ2-1; CDR3: CASGSGHEQFF; DNA: TGTGCCAGTGGTTCAGGGCATGAGCAGTTCTTC
size: .; D: TRBD2; V: TRBV9; J: TRBJ2-1; CDR3: CASSVQLAGRNEQFF; DNA: TGTGCCAGCAGCGTACAATTAGCGGGACGGAATGAGCAGTTCTTC
size: .; D: TRBD1; V: TRBV10-3; J: TRBJ2-4; CDR3: CAISGTGGLAKNIQYF; DNA: TGTGCCATCAGTGGTACAGGGGGGCTAGCCAAAAACATTCAGTACTTC
size: .; D: .; V: TRBV14; J: TRBJ2-1; CDR3: CASSQYPSLYNEQFF; DNA: TGTGCCAGCAGCCAATACCCCTCGCTCTACAATGAGCAGTTCTTC
size: few; D: TRBD2; V: TRBV7-6; J: TRBJ2-1; CDR3: CASSRVSGSSYNEQFF; DNA: TGTGCCAGCAGCCGCGTTAGCGGGAGCTCCTACAATGAGCAGTTCTTC
size: few; D: TRBD1; V: TRBV27; J: TRBJ2-7; CDR3: CASSPTGTANNEQYF; DNA: TGTGCCAGCAGTCCCACCGGGACAGCCAACAACGAGCAGTACTTC
size: many; D: .; V: TRBV30; J: TRBJ2-7; CDR3: CAWRGASYEQYF; DNA: TGTGCCTGGAGGGGGGCCTCCTACGAGCAGTACTTC
size: many; D: .; V: TRBV28; J: TRBJ2-1; CDR3: CASSPRRVSSYNEQFF; DNA: TGTGCCAGCAGTCCCCGGAGGGTAAGCTCCTACAATGAGCAGTTCTTC
size: many; D: TRBD1; V: TRBV27; J: TRBJ1-1; CDR3: CASSLWGTGVTEAFF; DNA: TGTGCCAGCAGTTTATGGGGGACAGGGGTAACTGAAGCTTTCTTT
size: .; D: .; V: TRBV7-2; J: TRBJ2-1; CDR3: CASRATSSSYNEQFF; DNA: TGTGCCAGCAGGGCGACTTCCAGCTCCTACAATGAGCAGTTCTTC
size: few; D: TRBD1; V: TRBV20-1; J: TRBJ2-7; CDR3: CSARQTSTGQGYYEQYF; DNA: TGCAGTGCTAGACAAACCTCAACGGGACAGGGCTACTACGAGCAGTACTTC
size: few; D: .; V: TRBV19; J: TRBJ2-3; CDR3: CASSDRYTDTQYF; DNA: TGTGCCAGTAGTGACAGATACACAGATACGCAGTATTTT
size: many; D: .; V: TRBV15; J: TRBJ1-5; CDR3: CATSGFSNQPQHF; DNA: TGTGCCACCAGCGGTTTTAGCAATCAGCCCCAGCATTTT
size: .; D: .; V: TRBV7-8; J: TRBJ1-1; CDR3: CASSSRVGVDSEAFF; DNA: TGTGCCAGCAGCTCACGAGTGGGGGTTGACTCTGAAGCTTTCTTT
size: .; D: .; V: TRBV30; J: TRBJ1-2; CDR3: CAWSVGGGLMDGGPNYGYTF; DNA: TGTGCCTGGAGTGTAGGGGGGGGGCTGATGGACGGTGGCCCTAACTATGGCTACACCTTC
size: .; D: .; V: TRBV7-2; J: TRBJ1-2; CDR3: CASSLAAETYGYTF; DNA: TGTGCCAGCAGCTTAGCGGCGGAAACCTATGGCTACACCTTC
size: many; D: .; V: TRBV28; J: TRBJ2-7; CDR3: CASSVPYRSYEQYF; DNA: TGTGCCAGCAGTGTCCCTTACAGGAGCTACGAGCAGTACTTC
size: many; D: .; V: TRBV12-3/TRBV12-4; J: TRBJ1-2; CDR3: CASTLRGSYGYTF; DNA: TGTGCCAGCACCCTGAGGGGTTCCTATGGCTACACCTTC
size: .; D: TRBD1; V: TRBV20-1; J: TRBJ2-7; CDR3: CSARDWGQGISYEQYF; DNA: TGCAGTGCTAGAGATTGGGGACAGGGTATCTCCTACGAGCAGTACTTC
size: many; D: .; V: TRBV20-1; J: TRBJ1-2; CDR3: CSAPSGGASVYGYTF; DNA: TGCAGTGCTCCCTCTGGGGGGGCTAGCGTCTATGGCTACACCTTC
size: many; D: .; V: TRBV28; J: TRBJ2-5; CDR3: CASSSSWDILRVTQYF; DNA: TGTGCCAGCAGTTCCTCCTGGGACATTCTCAGGGTGACCCAGTACTTC
size: .; D: TRBD1; V: TRBV6-2/TRBV6-3; J: TRBJ1-5; CDR3: CASSYTGGQPQHF; DNA: TGTGCCAGCAGTTATACAGGGGGACAGCCCCAGCATTTT
size: many; D: .; V: TRBV7-9; J: TRBJ2-3; CDR3: CASSRQGYRTDTQYF; DNA: TGTGCCAGCAGCCGACAAGGCTATCGCACAGATACGCAGTATTTT
size: many; D: .; V: TRBV20-1; J: TRBJ1-6; CDR3: CSASRNTYNSPLHF; DNA: TGCAGTGCTAGTCGCAACACCTATAATTCACCCCTCCACTTT
size: .; D: .; V: TRBV27; J: TRBJ2-7; CDR3: CASSYHGPSYEQYF; DNA: TGTGCCAGCAGCTACCATGGGCCCTCCTACGAGCAGTACTTC
size: many; D: .; V: TRBV7-6; J: TRBJ2-3; CDR3: CASSFQSMTSTDTQYF; DNA: TGTGCCAGCAGCTTCCAATCTATGACTAGCACAGATACGCAGTATTTT